A single sample gave rise to the 18 T cell receptor beta chains below, sequenced in a study of immune evolution from preneoplasia to lung adenocarcinoma. TCRdb's table, derived via immunoSEQ multiplex PCR, lists solely in-frame clones and lacks some. Among 2,000 to 3,000 clones listed, roughly four fifths were seen once. Sequencing was carried out using FFPE adjacent normal lung tissue. The receptor set was obtained from a person of 80 years or more with lung adenocarcinoma.

This sequence joins TRBV14 and TRBJ1-2; the D is unclear. V shed 2 bases and J shed 4 bases, with 17 bases lying between them. This CDR3 is 16 amino acids long. Looked up from germline, CDR1 is SGHDN and CDR2 is FVKESK. The CDR3 protein is CASSQLRGGSVYGYTF. The CDR3 DNA sequence: TGTGCCAGCAGCCAACTAAGAGGCGGCAGCGTCTATGGCTACACCTTC. The full variable domain, in which reference TRBV14 and TRBJ1-2 provide the parts outside the CDR3, is EAGVTQFPSHSVIEKGQTVTLRCDPISGHDNLYWYRRVMGKEIKFLLHFVKESKQDESGMPNNRFLAERTGGTYSTLKVQPAELEDSGVYFCASSQLRGGSVYGYTFGSGTRLTVV.

V is TRBV6-1 and J is TRBJ2-5; D is possibly TRBD2 (7 bases). The V end was cut by 3 bases, the J end by 5 bases, with 13 bases between. CDR1 and CDR2 from the germline V gene are MNHNS and SASEGT. The CDR3 consists of 14 residues. The CDR3 is CASSEQGRGETQYF. CDR3 nucleotide sequence: TGTGCCAGCAGTGAGCAGGGGAGGGGGGAGACCCAGTACTTC.

The chain has TRBV4-3 and TRBJ2-5; no reliable D call. CDR3 length: 14 residues. CDR1 and CDR2 from the germline V gene are LGHNA and YSLEER. The ends were cut back, 0 bases at V and 7 bases at J, with 12 bases in the middle. CDR3 nucleotide sequence: TGCGCCAGCAGCCAAGATGGACCCGCCGGGACCCAGTACTTC. This encodes CASSQDGPAGTQYF.

This chain links TRBV6-6 with TRBJ1-1; D is possibly TRBD1 (6 bases). The CDR3 has 15 residues. Germline V gives CDR1 MNHNY, CDR2 SVGAGI (reference sequence). Trimming left V 5 bases short and J 5 bases short, with 18 bases between. CDR3 loop: CASSNAGAMFTEAFF. CDR3 in DNA: TGTGCCAGCAGTAACGCAGGGGCTATGTTTACTGAAGCTTTCTTT.

The rearrangement joins TRBV5-1 to TRBJ2-6; D gene ambiguous. The V and J ends lost 0 bases and 4 bases respectively, with 11 bases between them. CDR1 and CDR2 from the germline V gene are SGHRS and YFSETQ. The CDR3 has 16 residues. CDR3 DNA sequence: TGCGCCAGCAGCTTGGGGCAAATCTCGGGGGCCAACGTCCTGACTTTC. Amino acids: CASSLGQISGANVLTF.

This chain joins TRBV4-1 and TRBJ2-1; D is unresolved. The CDR3 length is 16 residues. The V and J ends lost 4 bases and 0 bases respectively, with 13 bases between them. The germline V gene has CDR1 MGHRA and CDR2 YSYEKL. In DNA form, the CDR3 reads TGCGCCAGCAGCCCATCCGCCCCGAGCTCCTACAATGAGCAGTTCTTC. It yields the protein CASSPSAPSSYNEQFF.

This clone has just a few counts. The CDR3 loop is CASSLGTGYEQYF. The CDR3, as DNA: TGTGCCAGCAGCTTAGGGACAGGGTACGAGCAGTACTTC. The rearrangement links TRBV7-6 to TRBJ2-7, with 8 bases lining up with TRBD1. CDR1 is SGHVS, CDR2 FNYEAQ, per germline. CDR3 length: 13 amino acids. The trim removed 1 base at V and 4 bases at J, leaving 0 bases unmatched.

The J gene is TRBJ1-5, the V gene TRBV28; D is possibly TRBD1 (6 bases). The V end lost 6 bases, the J end lost 4 bases, and 16 bases lay between the germline ends. Germline CDR1 reads MDHEN; CDR2 reads SYDVKM. This CDR3 contains 15 residues. CDR3 in amino acids: CASSTNREGNQPQHF. CDR3 DNA sequence: TGTGCCAGCAGCACCAACAGGGAGGGGAATCAGCCCCAGCATTTT.

The genes are TRBV27 and TRBJ1-2, with a tentative D call TRBD1 (6 bases). Germline V gene lookup returns CDR1 MNHEY and CDR2 SMNVEV (reference sequence). V dropped 4 bases and J dropped 4 bases, with 10 bases sitting between them. This CDR3 region has 13 residues. CDR3 in amino acids: CASSSTGSYGYTF. The CDR3 bases are TGTGCCAGCAGTTCCACAGGGTCCTATGGCTACACCTTC.

The chain recombines TRBV13 with TRBJ2-1; 7 nucleotides match TRBD1. With 5 bases clipped from V and 8 bases from J, the junction kept 9 bases outside the gene matches. The CDR3 extends over 14 amino acids. Germline V gives CDR1 PRHDT, CDR2 FYEKMQ (reference sequence). DNA of the CDR3: TGTGCCAGCAGCCTAGACAGGGTTGGTGATGAGCAGTTCTTC. This gives the protein CASSLDRVGDEQFF.

The rearrangement links TRBV28 to TRBJ2-6; 9 bases match TRBD1. Per the germline V gene, CDR1 is MDHEN and CDR2 is SYDVKM. J was trimmed by 1 base and V by 3 bases; bases with no gene match: 13. This CDR3 is 20 amino acids long. The CDR3 DNA sequence: TGTGCCAGCAGTTTCCCCCGAGTGGACAGGGGTAGATCTGGGGCCAACGTCCTGACTTTC. Its translation is CASSFPRVDRGRSGANVLTF.

V gene TRBV25-1 combines with J gene TRBJ2-5; 9 bases are shared with TRBD2. CDR1 and CDR2 (germline): MGHDK, SYGVNS. Germline trimming cut 5 bases from V and 3 bases from J; bases unmatched to any gene: 4. The CDR3 is made up of 14 amino acids. CDR3 amino acids: CASSYGLAKETQYF. Here the CDR3 DNA reads TGTGCCAGCAGTTATGGACTAGCGAAAGAGACCCAGTACTTC.

The chain recombines TRBV6-5 with TRBJ1-4; TRBD1 matches 12 bases. The CDR3 contains 15 residues. V lost 3 bases and J lost 8; bases outside the gene matches: 4. Germline CDR1 MNHEY, CDR2 SVGAGI. CDR3 nucleotides: TGTGCCAGCAGTTATGGCGGGACAGGGGGCGAAAAACTGTTTTTT. Its protein product is CASSYGGTGGEKLFF.

The V gene is TRBV5-6, the J gene TRBJ2-7, with TRBD1 as a possible D gene (6 bases). V was pared by 0 bases and J by 2 bases, with 12 bases between. Looked up from germline, CDR1 is SGHDT and CDR2 is YYEEEE. This CDR3 is built from 15 residues. CDR3 bases: TGTGCCAGCAGCTTGGCGCTGGGGGCCACCTACGAGCAGTACTTC. Translated, it gives CASSLALGATYEQYF.

The J gene is TRBJ1-3, the V gene TRBV5-1; D is unresolved. CDR3 size: 14 residues. V lost 4 bases, J lost 4 bases, and 12 bases lay in between. Germline V CDR1 and CDR2: SGHRS, YFSETQ. CDR3 in DNA: TGCGCCAGCAGCCGTGGGGAACCCGGAAACACCATATATTTT. Its protein is CASSRGEPGNTIYF.

V usage is TRBV6-5 and J usage is TRBJ1-2; D may be TRBD1 (5 bases). The CDR3 sequence is 14 residues long. V lost 6 bases and J 0 bases, leaving 11 bases between the germline ends. Germline CDR1 and CDR2: MNHEY and SVGAGI. The CDR3 sequence: CASRPQASNYGYTF. For the CDR3, the DNA is TGTGCCAGCAGACCACAGGCATCTAACTATGGCTACACCTTC.

This rearrangement joins TRBV7-9 to TRBJ2-3, with TRBD2 as a possible D gene (6 bases). Germline CDR1 and CDR2: SEHNR and FQNEAQ (reference sequence). Trimming took off 1 base at V and 12 bases at J, with 14 bases between the two ends. The CDR3 has 13 amino acids. In DNA, the CDR3 is TGTGCCAGCAGCTTAGAGAATCGGGACTTACAGTATTTT. Encoded protein: CASSLENRDLQYF.

This clone was detected only once. This chain uses TRBV29-1 with TRBJ1-2; D unresolved. The germline V gene has CDR1 SQVTM and CDR2 ANQGSEA. The CDR3 extends over 14 amino acids. Trimming pared 0 bases from V and 0 bases from J, leaving 8 bases between. The CDR3 protein is CSVEDPEPNYGYTF. The CDR3 DNA follows: TGCAGCGTTGAAGATCCCGAGCCTAACTATGGCTACACCTTC.